The clone carrying this T cell receptor (beta chain) was found many times. V was clipped by 1 base and J by 6 bases, with 10 bases between them. The CDR3 totals 14 residues. Patients aged 18 to 65 with hyperthyroidism were newly diagnosed, with duration under 2 months. Uncontrolled infections, other autoimmune diseases, pregnancy or lactation led to exclusion of patients. The authors obtained PBMCs from about 9 ml of fresh peripheral blood. TCR beta CDR3 regions were amplified from RNA transcripts. An initial round of RT-PCR targeting the TCR CDR3 relied on the HTBI primer set. Each CDR3 protein gets one entry after TCRdb re-called the multiplex PCR reads with MiXCR. The data show roughly 170,000 distinct CDR3 sequences, 15% to 20% seen once. These data originate in a study of T cells in Graves' hyperthyroidism and ophthalmopathy.

The rearrangement joins TRBV12-3 or TRBV12-4 to TRBJ2-1; D gene ambiguous. Sequencing was performed on blood. The sequence derives from a woman between 50 and 59 years old with Graves' hyperthyroidism. For the CDR3, the DNA is TGTGCCAGCAGTTTAGAGGCTCCCAGCAATGAGCAGTTCTTC. Translating gives CASSLEAPSNEQFF.